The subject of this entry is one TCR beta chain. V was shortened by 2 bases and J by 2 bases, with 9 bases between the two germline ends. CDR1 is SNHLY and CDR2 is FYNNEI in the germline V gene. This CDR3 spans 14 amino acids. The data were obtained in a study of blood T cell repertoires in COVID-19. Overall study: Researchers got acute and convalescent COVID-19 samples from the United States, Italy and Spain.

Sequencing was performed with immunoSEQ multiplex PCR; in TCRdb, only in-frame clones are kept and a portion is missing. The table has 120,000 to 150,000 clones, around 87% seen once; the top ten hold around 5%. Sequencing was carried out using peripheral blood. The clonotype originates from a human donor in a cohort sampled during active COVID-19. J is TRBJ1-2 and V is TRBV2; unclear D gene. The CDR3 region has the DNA TGTGCCAGCAGTGAAAGCGGGAGAAACTATGGCTACACCTTC. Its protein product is CASSESGRNYGYTF.